The TCR beta chain under discussion was sequenced for a study of blood T cell repertoires in COVID-19 (TCRdb year 2020). At the level of the whole study: Samples covering the acute and convalescent phases of COVID-19 were provided by collaborators in the United States, Italy and Spain. The prospective study material was composed of cDNA or gDNA derived from T cells, B-cell-depleted T cells, or PBMCs. Deeply sampled blood TCRbeta repertoires from subjects exposed to, actively infected with, or recovered from COVID-19 were included in the dataset. The repertoires were released in a freely available public database intended as a resource for research on the immune response to SARS-CoV-2. Samples were obtained from the ongoing ImmuneRACE study (first 160 participants) and from approximately 1,200 subjects provided by 6 global collaborators. Nearly every sample came with metadata listing a de-identified subject ID, COVID-19 status, age in years and sex. HLA class I and class II types, where available, came from metadata supplied by the sample provider rather than from assay-based typing.

What the study reported, not specific to this receptor: The quantity of clinical and demographic metadata differed by source and by participant and was supplied without curation.

On this clone itself: Its target antigen remains unknown. The input lacks base qualities; no much larger clone sits a single base away.

The CDR3 sequence holds 14 residues, the cysteine and phenylalanine included. The entry retains the CDR3 DNA only, 42 bases that are in frame from base 1. V is shortened by 1 base, J by 6 bases, and the region joining them spans 12 bases. For CDR1 and CDR2, the germline V gene (reference sequence) lists LNHDA and SQIVND. TCRbeta CDR3 regions were amplified from genomic DNA using the immunoSEQ Assay, a bias-controlled multiplex PCR. The original methods were these. The number of nucleated cells in each sample was estimated by amplification of reference gene primers within the assay. Sequence reads were collapsed and filtered to measure the absolute abundance of every unique TCRbeta CDR3 rearrangement. For each sample, productive Simpson clonality was calculated as the square root of Simpson's diversity index over productive rearrangements. Here the immuneACCESS table is served through TCRdb, limited to in-frame sequences with V and J called. Missing clones are a known gap in these copies; in checked studies unresolved V genes cover under half, and the rest lacks a known reason. The V and J calls and clone size were taken over from that table, and D and trimming were inferred from the DNA. This sample is represented by about 190,000 clones; roughly 80% of them were singletons. Together, the top ten hold approximately 13% of the sample.

Each collaborating institution followed its own protocols to collect whole blood in K2EDTA tubes. For TCRbeta analysis, collaborator samples were shipped as frozen whole blood, as isolated PBMCs, or as DNA extracted from either sample type. Recombination connected TRBV19 to TRBJ1-2; no confident D gene assignment can be made. Sequencing was done on a sample of peripheral blood. The TCR originated in a woman in her 50s with acute or convalescent COVID-19. Read as DNA, the sequence is TGTGCCAGTAGTATAGTTTGGGGAGTGGATGGCTACACCTTC. This codes for CASSIVWGVDGYTF.